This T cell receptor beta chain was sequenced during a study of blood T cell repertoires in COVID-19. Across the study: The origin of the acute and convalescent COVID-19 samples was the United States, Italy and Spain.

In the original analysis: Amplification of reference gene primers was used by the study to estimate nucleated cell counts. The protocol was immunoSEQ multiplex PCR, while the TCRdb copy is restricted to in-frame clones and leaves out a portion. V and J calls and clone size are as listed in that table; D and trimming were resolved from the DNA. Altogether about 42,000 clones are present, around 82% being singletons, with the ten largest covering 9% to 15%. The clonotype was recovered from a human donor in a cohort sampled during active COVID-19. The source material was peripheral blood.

CDR3: CASSVDRAYNEQFF. CDR3 DNA sequence: TGTGCCAGCAGCGTTGACAGGGCCTACAATGAGCAGTTCTTC. The V gene is TRBV9, the J gene TRBJ2-1; 7 nucleotides match TRBD1. Germline V gives CDR1 SGDLS, CDR2 YYNGEE. The CDR3 covers 14 residues. V lost 2 bases, J lost 2 bases, and 1 base stayed unmatched. Combining the CDR3 with reference TRBV9 and TRBJ2-1 gives the whole variable domain DSGVTQTPKHLITATGQRVTLRCSPRSGDLSVYWYQQSLDQGLQFLIQYYNGEERAKGNILERFSAQQFPDLHSELNLSSLELGDSALYFCASSVDRAYNEQFFGPGTRLTVL.